The T cell receptor beta chain described here comes from a study of identical twins (dated by TCRdb to the mid-2010s). With respect to the entire study: The study deep-sequenced TCR alpha and beta repertoires from monozygotic twins, unrelated adults of various ages and cord blood to test whether fetal clonotypes persist. To rule out contamination, replicate twin experiments were performed at different times with different library preparation protocols.

V is shortened by 3 bases, J by 5 bases, and the region joining them spans 5 bases. The CDR3 starts with the cysteine, ends with the phenylalanine, and has 11 residues. The read is trimmed to its CDR3 DNA, 33 bases read in frame from base 1. CDR1 and CDR2 are drawn from the germline V gene: SGDLS, YYNGEE. The library was built by means of 5' RACE. The data were produced on an Illumina HiSeq 2000. A universal primer binding site was added through template switching, and the final cDNA carried a unique molecular identifier so that TCR cDNA molecules could be counted accurately. First-strand cDNA for TCR alpha and beta chains was synthesized from specific primers in the conserved constant-segment region. Each cDNA library was double barcoded, with a SMART-Mk sample barcode plus Illumina barcodes, to control for contamination. TruSeq adapter sequences, together with Illumina sample barcodes, were added in two successive PCR steps. The Illumina HiSeq platform was used with custom primers to sequence TCR alpha and beta cDNA libraries. The authors' pipeline ran thus. Raw reads were processed with MiGEC to extract unique molecular identifiers, and MiXCR was used to determine CDR3 positions. Recombination models were inferred per individual with the repgenHMM and IGoR tools using an EM algorithm. The analysis of shared clonotypes was done with the tcR package in R, with sharing normalized by the product of cloneset sizes. To study raw recombination free of thymic and clonal selection effects, out-of-frame nonproductive sequences were analyzed. TCRdb reprocessing: public reads trimmed at Q25 with fastp, clones called with MiXCR, in-frame beta chains kept. Each CDR3 protein gets just one entry, which takes the most common genes and DNA from the rows behind it. These V and J calls rely on TCRdb rather than the paper's analysis. This sample is represented by roughly 500,000 distinct CDR3 sequences; approximately 22% of them were singletons. The ten largest clones represent around 0.9% of the sample.

Every donor was a healthy Caucasian. Three pairs of female monozygotic twins, all aged about 18 to 30 years, were included in the twin cohort. CD4+ and CD8+ T cell populations were isolated with positive isolation kits from Invitrogen. Overall study results and their limits: Abundant cord blood beta clonotypes carried fewer insertions; young adult naive repertoires showed a weaker similar trend, while memory repertoires showed none. Because the same donors could not be followed over many years, the conclusions relied on cross-sectional statistical analysis. Compared with coincidental sharing between unrelated individuals, out-of-frame TCR alpha sequences shared between twins showed an excess of sequences with low generation probability. Excess twin sharing in beta out-of-frame sequences was weaker because fewer shared sequences lowered the signal-to-noise ratio. Zero-insertion analyses could be partly confounded by invariant T cells such as MAIT and iNKT, although diverse VJ usage argued against such confounding for most clonotypes. In monozygotic twins, recombination models systematically underestimated out-of-frame TCR alpha sharing, but the models matched the sharing seen between unrelated individuals.

A word on this clonotype: Its cognate antigen has yet to be identified. No per-base quality is available; no much larger clone lies one base away.

These sequences were also reported in another study, on T cells expressing NK-cell markers. As the second study states: Seven or eight donors provided sorted CD3+CD56+NKG2C+, CD3+CD56+NKG2C- and CD3+CD56-NKG2C+ T-cell subsets, whose TCR beta-chain repertoires were profiled. Among the eight sequenced donors, only one was HCMV-seronegative, while the other seven were HCMV-seropositive. In several experiments an anti-gammadeltaTCR antibody was added to restrict sorting to alphabetaTCR-expressing T cells. In roughly six donors, the dominant CD3+CD56+NKG2C+ clonotypes were among the top 10 CD8+ clonotypes and accounted for roughly 1.0-7.5% of CD8+ T cells. Those dominant clonotypes were again the most abundant among CD3+CD56-NKG2C+ cells in several donors, at about 25-60.1%. Whether the expanded NKG2C-expressing T cell clones were specific for HCMV antigens remained unclear. All eight donors whose samples were sequenced were randomly selected healthy volunteers, three of them men and five women. HCMV-specific IgG was detected in serum with a commercial ELISA kit to determine HCMV serostatus. MIGEC was used to demultiplex reads and group reads by UMI, and MiTCR was used to assemble and quantify clonotypes. Only TCR cDNA sequences supported by at least two reads were kept to exclude erroneous sequences. The tcR package was used for downstream repertoire analysis, with clonotypes matched between fractions based on CDR3 nucleotide sequence plus V segment. VDJmatch was used to annotate antigen specificity against VDJdb, with one amino acid substitution in CDR3 permitted.

Sequenced sample: CD4+ T cells sorted from blood. This sequence uses TRBV9 and TRBJ2-5; the D gene is not confidently resolved. This sequence originates from a woman younger than 30 in good health. For the CDR3, the sequence is CASSGFETQYF. The DNA sequence is given as TGTGCCAGCAGCGGCTTTGAGACCCAGTACTTC.